This entry lists 9 T cell receptor beta chains sequenced from one sample in a study of blood T cell repertoires in COVID-19. Only in-frame clones appear in the TCRdb table, and some are missing; sequencing was by immunoSEQ multiplex PCR. Here the sample spans 150,000 to 200,000 clones, 85% to 90% being singletons. The sample comprised peripheral blood. These receptors originate from a person aged 65 to 79 with COVID-19, enrolled during active disease.

This sequence joins TRBV7-2 and TRBJ1-1, with 8 positions matching TRBD1. J gave up 0 bases and V 2 bases, and 11 bases lay outside the gene matches. Germline CDR1 reads SGHTA; CDR2 reads FQGNSA. The CDR3 length is 18 residues. This chain's CDR3 is CASSLKIRTGPLNTEAFF. The CDR3 bases are TGTGCCAGCAGCTTAAAAATAAGGACAGGGCCACTGAACACTGAAGCTTTCTTT.

The rearrangement links TRBV7-2 to TRBJ2-3; D not certain. CDR1 and CDR2 (germline): SGHTA, FQGNSA. The CDR3 contains 15 residues. The ends were cut back, 1 base at V and 4 bases at J, with 12 bases in the middle. The CDR3 DNA follows: TGTGCCAGCAGCTTAGACCGTGGCCCCCCAGATACGCAGTATTTT. Translation: CASSLDRGPPDTQYF.

The rearrangement uses TRBV30 and TRBJ2-2, with D uncertain. Per the germline V gene, CDR1 is GTSNPN and CDR2 is SVGIG (reference sequence). The CDR3 is 12 amino acids. The germline V and J ends were trimmed by 3 bases and 4 bases, with 6 bases remaining between them. As DNA, the CDR3 is TGTGCCTGGAGCCCAGGCACCGGGGAGCTGTTTTTT. Translating gives CAWSPGTGELFF.

V is TRBV25-1 and J is TRBJ2-1; D not resolved. The germline CDR1 and CDR2 sequences are MGHDK and SYGVNS. The CDR3 spans 11 residues. The V and J ends lost 3 bases and 12 bases respectively, with 9 bases between them. CDR3 residues: CASSDFWAQFF. The DNA of the CDR3 is TGTGCCAGCAGTGATTTCTGGGCGCAGTTCTTC.

J is TRBJ1-5 and V is TRBV6-6; D gene unclear. The V end was cut by 5 bases, the J end by 4 bases, with 9 bases between. Germline CDR1 reads MNHNY; CDR2 reads SVGAGI (reference sequence). This CDR3 is built from 13 residues. Here the CDR3 DNA reads TGTGCCAGCAGTAACAATTTGAATCAGCCCCAGCATTTT. Translating it yields CASSNNLNQPQHF.

The V call is TRBV27, the J call TRBJ2-7, with a possible D match to TRBD1 (5 bases). V lost 7 bases and J lost 2, with 15 bases in between. The germline V gene encodes CDR1 MNHEY and CDR2 SMNVEV (reference sequence). The CDR3 sequence is 14 residues long. CDR3 loop: CASIPRGYPYEQYF. CDR3 DNA: TGTGCCAGCATTCCTAGGGGCTATCCCTACGAGCAGTACTTC.

The chain couples TRBV7-3 to TRBJ1-1; 8 nucleotides match TRBD1. Germline-derived CDR1 and CDR2 are SGHTA and FQGTGA. V dropped 2 bases and J dropped 2; count of bases not matched to a gene: 4. The CDR3 spans 15 residues. The CDR3 DNA reads TGTGCCAGCAGCTTAGGGGCAGGGGGCAACACTGAAGCTTTCTTT. This encodes CASSLGAGGNTEAFF.

The gene calls are TRBV2 and TRBJ2-3; 7 nucleotides agree with TRBD2. Germline lookup yields CDR1 SNHLY and CDR2 FYNNEI. This CDR3 contains 15 residues. With V trimmed by 10 bases and J by 0 bases, 10 bases remained unmatched. This chain's CDR3 is CANKGTISSTDTQYF. The CDR3 region has the DNA TGTGCCAACAAAGGGACTATCTCTAGCACAGATACGCAGTATTTT. The full variable domain, in which reference TRBV2 and TRBJ2-3 provide the parts outside the CDR3, is EPEVTQTPSHQVTQMGQEVILRCVPISNHLYFYWYRQILGQKVEFLVSFYNNEISEKSEIFDDQFSVERPDGSNFTLKIRSTKLEDSAMYFCANKGTISSTDTQYFGPGTRLTVL.

Comment on this clone: The sample contains more than one DNA sequence encoding this CDR3. This rearrangement joins TRBV7-3 to TRBJ1-1; D is perhaps TRBD1 (6 bases). Germline V lookup: CDR1 SGHTA, CDR2 FQGTGA. With 2 bases removed from V and 3 bases from J, the gap between germline ends came to 7 bases. This CDR3 has 13 amino acids. The CDR3 protein is CASSLDRYTEAFF. The CDR3 DNA reads TGTGCCAGCAGCTTAGACAGGTACACTGAAGCTTTCTTT. Combining the CDR3 with reference TRBV7-3 and TRBJ1-1 gives the whole variable domain GAGVSQTPSNKVTEKGKYVELRCDPISGHTALYWYRQSLGQGPEFLIYFQGTGAADDSGLPNDRFFAVRPEGSVSTLKIQRTERGDSAVYLCASSLDRYTEAFFGQGTRLTVV.